The sequence of this TCR beta chain was determined in a study of OX40 agonist ivuxolimab in advanced cancers. The V gene's germline CDR1 is GTSNPN and CDR2 SVGIG (reference sequence). This CDR3 has 13 amino acids. The germline V and J ends were trimmed by 4 bases and 10 bases, with 14 bases remaining between them. Findings and limits, study-wide: Averaging showed that CD8+ T cells had more expanded clones than CD4+ did. A proportion of nonresponders additionally exhibited low normalized T-cell clonal expansion.

Details on this clone: Its antigen is not identified.

Produced via immunoSEQ multiplex PCR; TCRdb's table is partial and in-frame only. The sample records about 73,000 clones, 88% being singletons. The sequenced sample was CD4+ or CD8+ T cells sorted from blood, obtained in a trial of the OX40 agonist ivuxolimab. The chain uses TRBV30 and TRBJ1-6; no reliable D call. This TCR derives from an adult with an advanced solid tumor such as melanoma, head and neck, liver or kidney cancer. CDR3 bases: TGTGCCTGGAACCCGGGTCTTAAATCACCCCTCCACTTT. This codes for CAWNPGLKSPLHF.